This TCR beta chain was recorded in a study of T cells in Graves' hyperthyroidism and ophthalmopathy. The CDR3 loop spans 15 amino acids. Trimming removed 1 base from V and 5 bases from J, with 14 bases in between. Per germline, CDR1 SEHNR and CDR2 FQNEAQ (reference sequence). This clonotype was picked up many times. RNA transcripts gave rise to amplified TCR beta CDR3 regions. The HTBI primer set served for first-round RT-PCR of the TCR CDR3. TCRdb re-analysed the multiplex PCR reads in MiXCR, keeping a single row per CDR3 protein. Here the sample spans about 520,000 distinct CDR3 sequences, roughly 24% being singletons.

The receptor was derived from a woman aged 30 to 39 with Graves' ophthalmopathy. The chain has TRBV7-9 and TRBJ1-2; no firm D call. Sequencing used blood. The CDR3 loop reads CASSLGGLFVYGYTF. CDR3 bases: TGTGCCAGCAGCTTAGGTGGACTTTTTGTATATGGCTACACCTTC.